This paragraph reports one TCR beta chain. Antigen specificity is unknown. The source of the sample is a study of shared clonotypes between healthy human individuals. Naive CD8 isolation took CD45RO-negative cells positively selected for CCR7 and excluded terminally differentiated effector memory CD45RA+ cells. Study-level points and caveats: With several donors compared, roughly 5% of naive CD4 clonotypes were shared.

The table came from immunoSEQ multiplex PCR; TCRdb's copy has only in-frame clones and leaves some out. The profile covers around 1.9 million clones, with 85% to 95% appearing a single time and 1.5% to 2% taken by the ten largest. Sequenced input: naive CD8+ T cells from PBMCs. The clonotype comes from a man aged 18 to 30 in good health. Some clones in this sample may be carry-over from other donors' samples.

The chain's CDR3 is CASSQGESSSYEQYF. CDR3 in DNA: TGCGCCAGCAGCCAGGGGGAGTCCAGCTCCTACGAGCAGTACTTC. The chain links TRBV4-1 to TRBJ2-7; possibly TRBD1 or TRBD2 for D (5 bases each). Germline CDR1 and CDR2: MGHRA and YSYEKL. Between the trimmed V and J ends, which lost 3 bases and 0 bases, there was a span of 12 bases. The CDR3 covers 15 residues.